Below, 26 T cell receptor beta chains from the same sample are listed, as sequenced in a study of regulatory T cells in long-lasting Graves disease. Libraries of TCR beta came from iRepertoire HTBI primers plus Arm-PCR of CDR3 regions. In TCRdb, the multiplex PCR reads were re-called with MiXCR into one record per CDR3 protein. The sample yields about 430,000 distinct CDR3 sequences, roughly a fifth seen once. Time point denoted: persistent/refractory GD, antithyroid drugs over 5 years with positive TRAb. Extracted RNA from PBMCs served as the source of the TCR library. The input for sequencing was peripheral blood mononuclear cells (PBMCs), taken when the disease was refractory, from a patient treated with antithyroid drugs. Source of these receptors: a female donor with Graves disease.

This clonotype was detected a few times. At one boundary the junction diverges from the germline segment, which might be a read error. The rearrangement uses TRBV5-1 and TRBJ1-1; 7 bases agree with TRBD1. Per germline, CDR1 SGHRS and CDR2 YFSETQ. CDR3 size: 14 residues. CDR3 in amino acids: CASSRRQGATVAFF. DNA of the CDR3: TGTGCCAGCAGCCGCCGACAGGGCGCTACCGTGGCTTTCTTT.

This clonotype appeared many times. CDR3 sequence reads: CATSGQGSLNQPQHF. The CDR3 DNA follows: TGTGCCACCAGCGGACAGGGGTCTCTCAATCAGCCCCAGCATTTT. The chain joins TRBV15 to TRBJ1-5; 9 bases are shared with TRBD1. Per the germline V gene, CDR1 is LNHNV and CDR2 is YYDKDF (reference sequence). V trimming: 5 bases; J trimming: 3 bases; junction bases outside the gene matches: 5. The length of the CDR3 is 15 residues. The variable domain in full, completed from reference TRBV15 and TRBJ1-5, reads DAMVIQNPRYQVTQFGKPVTLSCSQTLNHNVMYWYQQKSSQAPKLLFHYYDKDFNNEADTPDNFQSRRPNTSFCFLDIRSPGLGDTAMYLCATSGQGSLNQPQHFGDGTRLSIL.

This clonotype was detected many times. V is TRBV6-1 and J is TRBJ1-1; D is uncertain. V shed 5 bases and J shed 1 base, with 8 bases lying between them. Germline values: CDR1 MNHNS, CDR2 SASEGT. The CDR3 sequence is 13 residues long. The CDR3: CASSTTENTEAFF. DNA of the CDR3: TGTGCCAGCAGTACTACAGAGAACACTGAAGCTTTCTTT.

A few counts support this clonotype. Since a much larger clone is just one base distant, this may be a read error. A read error is likely, as this CDR3 ends without the conserved phenylalanine or tryptophan. This rearrangement joins TRBV28 to TRBJ2-7, with D perhaps matching TRBD2 (5 bases). Trimming took off 7 bases at V and 0 bases at J, with 19 bases between the two ends. This CDR3 has 16 residues. Germline V CDR1 and CDR2: MDHEN, SYDVKM. In DNA, the CDR3 is TGTGCCAGCATTAATAGCGAAACTACTAGCTCCTACGAGCAGTACCTC. Translation gives CASINSETTSSYEQYL.

This rearrangement joins TRBV29-1 to TRBJ2-7; TRBD1 is a possible D gene (6 bases). V was cut by 6 bases and J by 3 bases, with 18 bases left in between. The CDR3 length is 14 residues. Per germline, CDR1 SQVTM and CDR2 ANQGSEA. DNA of the CDR3: TGCAGCGTCAAGTTGGGGGCAGAGCTCTACGAGCAGTACTTC. Translation gives CSVKLGAELYEQYF.

This clonotype has just a few counts. This chain connects TRBV5-6 to TRBJ1-2; D is perhaps TRBD1 (5 bases). V was clipped by 4 bases and J by 5 bases, with 15 bases between them. Germline-derived CDR1 and CDR2 are SGHDT and YYEEEE. This CDR3 contains 14 residues. The CDR3 DNA sequence: TGTGCCAGCAGCCCCTCCGTTCGGGGGTATGGCTACACCTTC. Protein: CASSPSVRGYGYTF.

For the CDR3, the DNA is TGCGCCAGCAGCCAATTTCTAGCGGGAGCAGAGACCCAGTACTTC. It yields the protein CASSQFLAGAETQYF. The rearrangement joins TRBV5-1 to TRBJ2-5, with 10 positions matching TRBD2. The V and J ends lost 4 bases and 4 bases, in that order; junction bases with no gene match: 7. Germline V gene sequence: CDR1 SGHRS, CDR2 YFSETQ. The CDR3 extends over 15 amino acids.

This clonotype was counted ten times or more. The chain has TRBV6-1 and TRBJ1-1; TRBD1 might be the D (5 bases). The CDR3 is 15 residues long. Germline assignment: CDR1 MNHNS and CDR2 SASEGT. The V end was cut by 6 bases, the J end by 11 bases, with 25 bases between. CDR3 sequence: CASSAINRQVGSAFF. The CDR3 nucleotides are TGTGCCAGCAGCGCGATAAACAGGCAAGTCGGGTCGGCTTTCTTT.

The CDR3 DNA follows: TGCAGTGCTAGAGAATCCCAACTAGCGGGACTTTACTCCTACGAGCAGTACTTC. It yields the protein CSARESQLAGLYSYEQYF. The V call is TRBV20-1, the J call TRBJ2-7; 10 positions agree with TRBD2. Germline CDR1 reads DFQATT; CDR2 reads SNEGSKA (reference sequence). The CDR3 has 18 amino acids. V lost 0 bases to trimming and J lost 0 bases; unmatched junction nucleotides: 11.

This chain connects TRBV27 to TRBJ2-7; 9 nucleotides line up with TRBD2. From germline, CDR1 is MNHEY and CDR2 SMNVEV (reference sequence). Trimming removed 4 bases from V and 3 bases from J; junction bases left unmatched: 13. The CDR3 is 17 residues long. The CDR3 DNA is TGTGCCAGCAGTTCCCCTGGGTTAGCGGGGGCTGTCTACGAGCAGTACTTC. The encoded protein is CASSSPGLAGAVYEQYF.

This clonotype appeared a single time. One junction end disagrees with the germline gene, perhaps due to a read error. The chain has TRBV6-2 or TRBV6-3 and TRBJ2-2, with D possibly being TRBD2 (6 bases). Germline CDR1 reads MNHEY; CDR2 reads SVGEGT. The CDR3 contains 13 residues. CDR3 sequence: CASSAWNTGGLFF. DNA of the CDR3: TGTGCCAGCAGTGCATGGAACACCGGGGGGCTGTTTTTT.

About this clonotype itself: Possible read error: a much larger clone is one base away. The chain links TRBV2 to TRBJ1-1; D remains ambiguous. This CDR3 has 14 residues. V lost 7 bases, J lost 3 bases, and 15 bases lay in between. In germline, CDR1 is SNHLY, CDR2 FYNNEI. The CDR3 DNA is TGTGCCAGCAAACAGAGGGAAATGGACACTGAAGCTTTCTTT. It is translated as CASKQREMDTEAFF.

As regards this clonotype: The conserved phenylalanine or tryptophan normally closing the CDR3 is absent here, so this likely arose from a read error. The chain has TRBV5-1 and TRBJ2-2; 10 nucleotides line up with TRBD2. This CDR3 is 17 amino acids long. CDR1 and CDR2 (germline): SGHRS, YFSETQ. V was clipped by 7 bases and J by 3 bases; unmatched bases: 12. The CDR3 is CASSRGSGRADTGELFL. CDR3 nucleotides: TGCGCCAGCTCTAGGGGCAGCGGGAGGGCGGACACCGGGGAGCTGTTTCTT.

The sample holds a few counts of this clonotype. This CDR3 reads CAVLPGTNPVNTQYF. CDR3 nucleotide sequence: TGTGCCGTCCTCCCCGGGACTAACCCCGTTAATACGCAGTATTTT. This chain connects TRBV6-1 to TRBJ2-3, with 7 bases that match TRBD2. The length of the CDR3 is 15 residues. CDR1 is MNHNS and CDR2 is SASEGT in the germline V gene. V lost 11 bases to trimming and J lost 7 bases; unmatched junction nucleotides: 18.

The chain has TRBV30 and TRBJ2-7; D might be TRBD2 (5 bases). The CDR3 sequence is 14 residues long. The germline gives CDR1 GTSNPN, CDR2 SVGIG (reference sequence). Trimming took 2 bases from V and 2 from J, leaving 13 bases between them. The CDR3 loop is CAWSFGMTTYEQYF. The CDR3 DNA reads TGTGCCTGGAGTTTTGGGATGACTACCTACGAGCAGTACTTC.

The gene calls are TRBV6-1 and TRBJ2-6, with TRBD1 matching over 9 bases. Trimming at V came to 6 bases and at J to 2 bases, leaving 8 bases not matched to a gene. CDR3 length: 17 residues. The germline V gene encodes CDR1 MNHNS and CDR2 SASEGT. The CDR3 spells CASSPGTGSAGANVLTF. The CDR3 coding sequence is TGTGCCAGCAGCCCCGGGACAGGGAGTGCTGGGGCCAACGTCCTGACTTTC.

Notes on this clonotype: The junction differs from germline at one of its ends, possibly a read error. This chain uses TRBV5-1 with TRBJ1-1; D unclear. The CDR3 spans 13 residues. Germline CDR1 reads SGHRS; CDR2 reads YFSETQ. The CDR3 bases are TGTGCCAGCAGCGTAGCTACCGCAGGTGAAGCTTTCTTT. This gives the protein CASSVATAGEAFF.

Remarks on this clonotype: A much larger clone is a single base away; this may be a read error. The V gene is TRBV10-3, the J gene TRBJ2-5; D perhaps matches TRBD2 (5 bases). Germline CDR1 ENHRY, CDR2 SYGVKD. This CDR3 spans 13 amino acids. DNA of the CDR3: TGTGCCATTAGTATAGCGAGTCAAGAGACCCAGTGCTTC. It is translated as CAISIASQETQCF.

Many counts were recorded for this clonotype. This chain connects TRBV28 to TRBJ2-1; 12 positions match TRBD2. V lost 8 bases and J lost 8; bases outside the gene matches: 10. CDR1 and CDR2 from the germline V gene are MDHEN and SYDVKM. The length of the CDR3 is 15 residues. The CDR3 DNA follows: TGTGCCAGCTCTACTAGCGGGAGGAGGTTAGATGAGCAGTTCTTC. Its translation: CASSTSGRRLDEQFF.

This clonotype was recorded at least ten times. V usage is TRBV6-1 and J usage is TRBJ1-1; tentative D call: TRBD1 (5 bases). Between the trimmed V and J ends, which lost 1 base and 3 bases, there was a span of 9 bases. CDR1 and CDR2 (germline): MNHNS, SASEGT. This CDR3 comprises 14 residues. The CDR3 DNA sequence: TGTGCCAGCAGTGAAGATGGGGCGTACACTGAAGCTTTCTTT. Protein: CASSEDGAYTEAFF.

This clonotype was seen repeatedly, ten times or more. CDR3 bases: TGCAGTGCGGCCGGACAGGGGAACTATGGCTACACCTTC. It translates to CSAAGQGNYGYTF. J is TRBJ1-2 and V is TRBV20-1, with 9 nucleotides matching TRBD1. J gave up 2 bases and V 6 bases, and 4 bases lay outside the gene matches. Germline CDR1 is DFQATT and CDR2 is SNEGSKA (reference sequence). The CDR3 has 13 amino acids.

This clonotype was recorded a few times. The rearrangement joins TRBV5-5 to TRBJ2-7, with a tentative D call TRBD2 (5 bases). With 4 bases removed from V and 1 base from J, the gap between germline ends came to 18 bases. CDR1 is SGHKS, CDR2 YYEKEE, per germline (reference sequence). CDR3 size: 16 residues. The CDR3 DNA is TGTGCCAGCAGCCAACTGGGCACGGGGTCTTCCTACGAGCAGTACTTC. This encodes CASSQLGTGSSYEQYF.

The rearrangement joins TRBV3-1 to TRBJ2-4, with 10 bases aligning to TRBD2. V was clipped by 8 bases and J by 1 base; unmatched bases: 2. The CDR3 length is 14 residues. CDR1 LGHDT and CDR2 YNNKEL come from the germline V gene (reference sequence). The CDR3 DNA reads TGTGCCAGCCATAGCGGGAGGGCCAAAAACATTCAGTACTTC. The encoded protein is CASHSGRAKNIQYF.

This rearrangement joins TRBV20-1 to TRBJ2-7, with D possibly matching TRBD2 (5 bases). This CDR3 comprises 15 residues. CDR1 is DFQATT and CDR2 is SNEGSKA in the germline V gene (reference sequence). V was pared by 6 bases and J by 0 bases, with 18 bases between. CDR3 loop: CSAPPPGGLSYEQYF. The CDR3, as DNA: TGCAGTGCCCCCCCCCCCGGCGGACTCTCCTACGAGCAGTACTTC.

The chain is built from TRBV7-2 and TRBJ2-3; D possibly corresponds to TRBD2 (5 bases). Trimming took 5 bases from V and 2 from J, leaving 14 bases between them. The CDR3 sequence is 15 residues long. In germline, CDR1 is SGHTA, CDR2 FQGNSA. The CDR3 DNA is TGTGCCAGCAGCGGCCTTAGCGCCTACACAGATACGCAGTATTTT. It is translated as CASSGLSAYTDTQYF.

The V and J genes are TRBV19 and TRBJ1-1; unclear D gene. V dropped 4 bases and J dropped 7 bases, with 13 bases sitting between them. The germline CDR1 and CDR2 sequences are LNHDA and SQIVND (reference sequence). This CDR3 region has 13 residues. Written as DNA, the CDR3 is TGTGCCAGTAGTACCTACCAGGCCGGTGAAGCTTTCTTT. Its translation is CASSTYQAGEAFF.